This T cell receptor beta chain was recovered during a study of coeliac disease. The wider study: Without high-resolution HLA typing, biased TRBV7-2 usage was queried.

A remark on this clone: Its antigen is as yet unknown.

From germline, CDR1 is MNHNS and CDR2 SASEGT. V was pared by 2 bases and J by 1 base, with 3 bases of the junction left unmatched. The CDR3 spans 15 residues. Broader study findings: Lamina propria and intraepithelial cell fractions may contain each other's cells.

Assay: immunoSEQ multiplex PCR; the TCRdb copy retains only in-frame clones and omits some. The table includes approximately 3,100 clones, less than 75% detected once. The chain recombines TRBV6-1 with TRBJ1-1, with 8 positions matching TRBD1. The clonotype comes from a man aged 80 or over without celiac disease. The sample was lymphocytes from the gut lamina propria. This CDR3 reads CASSELGTGNTEAFF. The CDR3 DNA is TGTGCCAGCAGTGAACTTGGGACAGGGAACACTGAAGCTTTCTTT.